These T cell receptor beta chains were read from a single sample in a study of CD8 T cells in Susac syndrome. TCRdb analysed the immunoSEQ multiplex PCR reads with MiXCR anew, one entry per CDR3 protein. The table records 100,000 to 150,000 distinct CDR3 sequences, roughly 80% of them present only once. The sequenced sample was CD8+ T cells from PBMCs. These receptors were obtained from a human donor with multiple sclerosis. Each CDR3 is given with its conserved first and last residue. Fields, in order: J gene, V gene, D gene, clone size, CDR3 DNA, CDR3 protein. D genes are given only for firm matches. Clone size is shown for a subset of rows, as once, few, many or a class of expanded clone.

>TRBJ2-1|TRBV7-3|-|-
TGTGCCAGCAGCTTAAGGGGCGGGGAGAGTGAGCAGTTCTTC
CASSLRGGESEQFF
>TRBJ1-5|TRBV24-1|-|-
TGTGCCACCAGTGATCGGACGTCTAACATGCATTTT
CATSDRTSNMHF
>TRBJ1-1|TRBV27|-|-
TGTGCCAGCAGTTCGGGGGAAGGATTGAACACTGAAGCTTTCTTT
CASSSGEGLNTEAFF
>TRBJ1-1|TRBV4-3|-|few
TGCGCCAGCAGCCCCGACGGCTCGAAAGCTTTCTTT
CASSPDGSKAFF
>TRBJ1-2|TRBV5-5|-|-
TGTGCCAGCAGCTTGGAAGGTGACAGCGGAGGAGGCTACACCTTC
CASSLEGDSGGGYTF
>TRBJ1-1|TRBV27|-|few
TGTGCCAGCAGTGTTACAGGGACTGAAGCTTTCTTT
CASSVTGTEAFF
>TRBJ1-1|TRBV11-2|-|-
TGTGCCAGCAGCTTAGCCCGGGTAGGGGGACTTAGTACTGAAGCTTTCTTT
CASSLARVGGLSTEAFF
>TRBJ1-5|TRBV4-1|-|-
TGCGCCAGCAGCCAGGCCGTGGGACTACAGCAGCCCCAGCATTTT
CASSQAVGLQQPQHF
>TRBJ2-1|TRBV6-1|-|-
TGTGCCAGCAGTGGTGAACTACGGAACAATGAGCAGTTCTTC
CASSGELRNNEQFF
>TRBJ2-5|TRBV7-9|-|-
TGTGCCAGCAGCCTCGGCCTAGGGAGACAAGAGACCCAGTACTTC
CASSLGLGRQETQYF
>TRBJ1-2|TRBV5-1|-|few
TGCGCCAGCAGTTTGGCCCGCGGACAGCGGAATGGCTACACCTTC
CASSLARGQRNGYTF
>TRBJ2-1|TRBV27|-|-
TGTGCCAGCAGTCCACTGGGAACCTACAATGAGCAGTTCTTC
CASSPLGTYNEQFF
>TRBJ1-5|TRBV5-6|-|-
TGTGCCAGCAGCTTGGCCAGCAGCCAGTATAGCAATCAGCCCCAGCATTTT
CASSLASSQYSNQPQHF
>TRBJ2-1|TRBV12-3/TRBV12-4|-|-
TGTGCCAGCAGTTTATCGACAGCCTACAATGAGCAGTTCTTC
CASSLSTAYNEQFF
>TRBJ1-4|TRBV2|-|-
TGTGCCAGCAGTGAACCCCTAGAATTAGCAGGCTATAATGAAAAACTGTTTTTT
CASSEPLELAGYNEKLFF
>TRBJ2-2|TRBV20-1|TRBD2|-
TGCAGTGCTAGCATAGCGGGTGCGGACACCGGGGAGCTGTTTTTT
CSASIAGADTGELFF
>TRBJ2-1|TRBV12-3/TRBV12-4|TRBD2|-
TGTGCCAGCAGTTCCTCAGCGGGGGGATCCTACAATGAGCAGTTCTTC
CASSSSAGGSYNEQFF
>TRBJ2-2|TRBV2|TRBD2|-
TGTGCCAGCAGTGGTAGCGGGAGAAACACCGGGGAGCTGTTTTTT
CASSGSGRNTGELFF
>TRBJ1-5|TRBV20-1|-|-
TGCAGTGCTTTTTCCTGGGGACTGTTAATTAGCAATCAGCCCCAGCATTTT
CSAFSWGLLISNQPQHF
>TRBJ1-2|TRBV19|-|-
TGTGCCAGTAGTATAGATCGCATGACAGGTTCCAGCGCTGGCTACACCTTC
CASSIDRMTGSSAGYTF
>TRBJ2-1|TRBV14|TRBD2|-
TGTGCCAGCAGCCTCGGGACTAGCGGTGAGCAGTTCTTC
CASSLGTSGEQFF
>TRBJ2-1|TRBV28|-|-
TGTGCCAGCAGTTCCTCCTACACCCCCTCCTACAATGAGCAGTTCTTC
CASSSSYTPSYNEQFF
>TRBJ1-4|TRBV6-6|-|-
TGTGCCAGCAGACTTTTAAGGGGGTCTGGTAATGAAAAACTGTTTTTT
CASRLLRGSGNEKLFF
>TRBJ1-4|TRBV11-1|-|-
TGTGCCAGCAGCCCATCCAGGGGCAAGGAAAAACTGTTTTTT
CASSPSRGKEKLFF
>TRBJ1-3|TRBV23-1|TRBD1|once
TGCGCCAGCAGTCAATCGGCGGGGACAGACAGATATGGAAACACCATATATTTT
CASSQSAGTDRYGNTIYF
>TRBJ1-5|TRBV12-3/TRBV12-4|-|-
TGTGCCAGCAGTATCGGGTACAGGGCTAATCAGCCCCAGCATTTT
CASSIGYRANQPQHF
>TRBJ1-2|TRBV10-1|-|-
TGCGCCAGTATCGGGACACACTATGGCTACACCTTC
CASIGTHYGYTF
>TRBJ1-6|TRBV6-5|-|-
TGTGCCAGCAGTTACGAGGGCAAGGGTTCACCCCTCCACTTT
CASSYEGKGSPLHF
>TRBJ2-5|TRBV7-2|TRBD1|few
TGTGCCAGCAGCTCACGACAGGGGTGGGAGACCCAGTACTTC
CASSSRQGWETQYF
>TRBJ2-1|TRBV2|-|-
TGTGGTAGCAGTGGTACTTACAATGAGCAGTTCTTC
CGSSGTYNEQFF
>TRBJ2-1|TRBV7-8|TRBD2|-
TGTGCCAGCAGCACTGGGGCGGGAGGGCGGTATGAGCAGTTCTTC
CASSTGAGGRYEQFF
>TRBJ2-1|TRBV7-7|-|once
TGTGCTAGCAGCTTAGTTGCCTCGACTGAGCAGTTCTTC
CASSLVASTEQFF
>TRBJ1-1|TRBV19|-|-
TGTGCCAGTAATGGGGCTATGAACACTGAAGCTTTCTTT
CASNGAMNTEAFF
>TRBJ2-7|TRBV28|TRBD2|few
TGTGCCAGCCGTTCGGGGGGGTGGGACGAGCAGTACTTC
CASRSGGWDEQYF
>TRBJ2-1|TRBV27|-|-
TGTGCCAGCACATATGGCGGGACCGGTGGTGAGCAGTTCTTC
CASTYGGTGGEQFF
>TRBJ2-1|TRBV4-1|-|-
TGTGCCAGCTCACAAGTTGGGGGTGATGAGCAGTTCTTC
CASSQVGGDEQFF
>TRBJ2-1|TRBV3-1|-|-
TGTGCCAGCAGCCACCCCAGGGGCTACAATGAGCAGTTCTTC
CASSHPRGYNEQFF
>TRBJ1-1|TRBV18|-|few
TGTGCCAGCTCACAGGACGGGATGAACACTGAAGCTTTCTTT
CASSQDGMNTEAFF
>TRBJ1-5|TRBV27|TRBD1|-
TGTGCCAGCAGTTTAGGACAGGGAGACAATCAGCCCCAGCATTTT
CASSLGQGDNQPQHF
>TRBJ1-1|TRBV5-1|-|-
TGCGCCAGCAGCTTTGGGGGTAACCCTGAAGCTTTCTTT
CASSFGGNPEAFF
>TRBJ1-5|TRBV7-2|-|once
TGTGCCAGCAGCTTAGTTTGGTTTCCCAATCAGCCCCAGCATTTT
CASSLVWFPNQPQHF
>TRBJ2-3|TRBV28|-|-
TGTGCCAGCAGTTCTCCCCCCGGGTACAGGTATAAAGATACGCAGTATTTT
CASSSPPGYRYKDTQYF